These 16 T cell receptor beta chains originate from one sample sequenced in a study of T cells in localized non-small cell lung cancer. The protocol was immunoSEQ multiplex PCR, while the TCRdb copy is restricted to in-frame clones and leaves out a portion. This sample has 2,900 or so clones; roughly 28% occur once, and the top ten carry around 15%. The source material was lung tumor tissue, sampled before any cancer treatment. These receptors all stem from a female donor older than 55 with stage II squamous cell lung carcinoma.

The V and J genes are TRBV28 and TRBJ1-4, with D unresolved. This CDR3 contains 15 residues. V lost 4 bases, J lost 7 bases, and 16 bases lay in between. Germline CDR1 and CDR2: MDHEN and SYDVKM. Written as DNA, the CDR3 is TGTGCCAGCAGTTCCCGTTTCGGTCCTGTTGAAAAACTGTTTTTT. It is translated as CASSSRFGPVEKLFF.

This clone is large. The chain recombines TRBV19 with TRBJ2-2; no reliable D call. This CDR3 has 13 residues. Trimming removed 7 bases at V and 2 bases at J, with 8 bases between. The germline V gene has CDR1 LNHDA and CDR2 SQIVND (reference sequence). The CDR3 here is CASISRNTGELFF. The CDR3, as DNA: TGTGCCAGTATCTCTAGAAACACCGGGGAGCTGTTTTTT.

This clone has only a few counts. CDR3 loop: CASSVTTQGLEQFF. The CDR3 coding sequence is TGTGCCAGCAGCGTTACTACACAGGGACTTGAGCAGTTCTTC. V and J are TRBV11-3 and TRBJ2-1; TRBD1 or TRBD2 may be the D gene (6 bases each). CDR1 SGHNT and CDR2 YENEEA come from the germline V gene. Trimming shortened V by 5 bases and J by 9 bases, and 17 bases separated the two germline ends. The CDR3 covers 14 residues.

This clone came up a few times. V is TRBV7-6 and J is TRBJ1-2, with 9 nucleotides matching TRBD1. Germline V gene lookup returns CDR1 SGHVS and CDR2 FNYEAQ. V lost 5 bases, J lost 5 bases, and 6 bases stayed unmatched. The CDR3 sequence is 14 residues long. The CDR3 DNA is TGTGCCAGCAGCAAATCCGGGACAGGGTATGGCTACACCTTC. Protein: CASSKSGTGYGYTF.

The chain links TRBV6-8 to TRBJ2-1, with D possibly TRBD1 on 6 matching bases. Between the trimmed V and J ends, which lost 6 bases and 5 bases, there was a span of 23 bases. CDR3 length: 17 amino acids. Germline V gene data show CDR1 as MNHGY and CDR2 as SAAAGT. This CDR3 is CASRVTGTLIRDNEQFF. The CDR3 DNA reads TGTGCCAGCAGAGTAACCGGGACACTAATCAGGGACAATGAGCAGTTCTTC.

This clone came up a few times. This chain connects TRBV6-8 to TRBJ2-5, with D perhaps matching TRBD1 (6 bases). Germline-derived CDR1 and CDR2 are MNHGY and SAAAGT. Trimming pared 2 bases from V and 5 bases from J, leaving 9 bases between. The CDR3 is 13 residues long. The CDR3 region is CASSYDRLETQYF. The CDR3 bases are TGTGCCAGCAGTTACGACAGGCTGGAGACCCAGTACTTC.

The chain uses TRBV6-8 and TRBJ2-1; TRBD1 aligns across 8 bases. This CDR3 spans 16 amino acids. Germline V gene lookup returns CDR1 MNHGY and CDR2 SAAAGT. V shed 6 bases, J shed 2 bases, and the junction held 9 bases outside the gene matches. The CDR3: CASRPIDRGTYNEQFF. Written as DNA, the CDR3 is TGTGCCAGCAGACCGATCGACAGGGGTACCTACAATGAGCAGTTCTTC.

The chain uses TRBV28 and TRBJ2-4; tentatively, D is TRBD1 or TRBD2 (5 bases each). Trimming pared 4 bases from V and 0 bases from J, leaving 13 bases between. This CDR3 has 16 residues. In germline, CDR1 is MDHEN, CDR2 SYDVKM. The CDR3 bases are TGTGCCAGCAGTTCGCGAGGGGCCTTAGCCAAAAACATTCAGTACTTC. Protein sequence: CASSSRGALAKNIQYF.

The table lists this clone with a few counts. This chain joins TRBV6-8 and TRBJ1-1, with D possibly matching TRBD1 (5 bases). The CDR3 is 13 amino acids. Germline-derived CDR1 and CDR2 are MNHGY and SAAAGT. V lost 2 bases and J 5 bases, leaving 9 bases between the germline ends. In DNA form, the CDR3 reads TGTGCCAGCAGTTACGCCCAGGGTACTGAAGCTTTCTTT. This gives the protein CASSYAQGTEAFF.

By sample fraction, this clone is medium-sized. The chain links TRBV6-8 to TRBJ1-2; D is uncertain. This CDR3 region has 13 residues. CDR1 and CDR2 (germline): MNHGY, SAAAGT. V was pared by 6 bases and J by 4 bases, with 12 bases between. The CDR3 nucleotides are TGTGCCAGCAGGCGCGGCGGTGGCTATGGCTACACCTTC. Translating it yields CASRRGGGYGYTF.

This clone has only a few counts. The CDR3 here is CASSVQGINTEAFF. Written as DNA, the CDR3 is TGTGCCAGCAGTGTTCAGGGGATAAACACTGAAGCTTTCTTT. The chain joins TRBV7-7 to TRBJ1-1; D possibly corresponds to TRBD1 (6 bases). Deletions cut 6 bases from V and 2 bases from J, with 13 bases between. Germline-derived CDR1 and CDR2 are SSHAT and FNYEAQ (reference sequence). The CDR3 has 14 amino acids.

This clone was seen a handful of times. V and J are TRBV11-3 and TRBJ2-1; the match to TRBD1 covers 11 bases. With V trimmed by 5 bases and J by 7 bases, 4 bases remained unmatched. The CDR3 is made up of 14 amino acids. CDR1 and CDR2 from the germline V gene are SGHNT and YENEEA. As DNA, the CDR3 is TGTGCCAGCAGCCCGGGGACAGGGGGAAATGAGCAGTTCTTC. It yields the protein CASSPGTGGNEQFF.

This chain joins TRBV15 and TRBJ1-2; a possible D gene is TRBD1 (6 bases). The CDR3 has 15 residues. V was shortened by 3 bases and J by 3 bases, with 14 bases between the two germline ends. CDR1 is LNHNV and CDR2 is YYDKDF in the germline V gene (reference sequence). The chain's CDR3 is CATSSFSEGDYGYTF. The CDR3 coding sequence is TGTGCCACCAGCAGCTTCTCGGAGGGGGACTATGGCTACACCTTC.

The rearrangement uses TRBV10-1 and TRBJ2-7; unclear D gene. CDR1 and CDR2 (germline): WNHNN, SYGVQD (reference sequence). The V end was cut by 2 bases, the J end by 0 bases, with 8 bases between. The CDR3 sequence is 14 residues long. The CDR3 bases are TGCGCCAGCAGTGAGAACAGCTTCTCCTACGAGCAGTACTTC. This translates into CASSENSFSYEQYF.

The chain couples TRBV11-3 to TRBJ2-7; possibly TRBD1 for D (6 bases). The CDR3 has 15 residues. Germline V CDR1 and CDR2: SGHNT, YENEEA. With 4 bases removed from V and 2 bases from J, the gap between germline ends came to 15 bases. The CDR3, as DNA: TGTGCCAGCAGCTCCCGGGACATGGGGACCTACGAGCAGTACTTC. Protein sequence: CASSSRDMGTYEQYF.

This chain joins TRBV28 and TRBJ1-2; weak D call: TRBD1 (5 bases). CDR1 is MDHEN and CDR2 is SYDVKM in the germline V gene. Trimming removed 6 bases at V and 0 bases at J, with 14 bases between. This CDR3 region has 15 residues. The CDR3, as DNA: TGTGCCAGCAGCCTTACAGGTTTAGCTAACTATGGCTACACCTTC. Translation gives CASSLTGLANYGYTF.